This T cell receptor (beta chain) was obtained from a study of cytomegalovirus exposure and HLA in healthy donors. Study results and limitations: A later analysis showed that HLA-associated TCR beta chains had undergone more clonal expansion than equally common others. In a later analysis, CMV-associated beta chains were mostly HLA-associated, it appeared. Later analysis identified several of the most significant clusters that appeared linked to common viral pathogens.

The PCR used 60 Vbeta and 13 Jbeta primers. Libraries were prepared by immunoSEQ multiplex PCR; TCRdb keeps only in-frame clonotypes and omits some of them. Of about 74,000 clones listed, about three quarters are singletons. The V segment lost 4 bases and the J segment 0 bases; nucleotides outside the gene matches: 1. Per germline, CDR1 LGHNA and CDR2 YNFKEQ. There are 14 residues in the CDR3. This clone was seen a handful of times. Its cognate antigen is unknown. V usage is TRBV4-2 and J usage is TRBJ1-1, with TRBD1 matching over 8 bases. Sequenced material: PBMCs. The receptor's source is a woman in her thirties or forties in good health and CMV-seropositive. CDR3 nucleotides: TGTGCCAGCAGCCCGGACAGGGTGAACACTGAAGCTTTCTTT. Its translation: CASSPDRVNTEAFF.